The 9 T cell receptor beta chains reported below all come from one sample, sequenced in a study of CXCR3-negative and CXCR3-positive naive CD8 T cells. UMI-labeled 5' RACE yielded the TRB cDNA libraries. No DNA is given; TCRdb re-called the 5' RACE reads and lists each CDR3 protein once. This table lists roughly 40,000 distinct CDR3 sequences. The sequencing sample was made of naive CXCR3- CD8+ T cells from blood. Stated subset: CD45RO-CCR7+CD27+CD95- naive CD8+ T cells lacking CXCR3 (TNR3-). These receptors all stem from a human donor in good health. Some clones in this sample may be carry-over from other donors' samples.

The chain employs TRBV15 and TRBJ2-6. Germline V lookup: CDR1 LNHNV, CDR2 YYDKDF (reference sequence). CDR3 length: 15 amino acids. The CDR3 reads CATSSTPSGANVLTF. The full variable domain, rest sourced from reference TRBV15 and TRBJ2-6, is DAMVIQNPRYQVTQFGKPVTLSCSQTLNHNVMYWYQQKSSQAPKLLFHYYDKDFNNEADTPDNFQSRRPNTSFCFLDIRSPGLGDTAMYLCATSSTPSGANVLTFGAGSRLTVL.

The V gene is TRBV12-3 or TRBV12-4, the J gene TRBJ2-1. CDR3 length: 12 amino acids. CDR3 in amino acids: CASSLAWGEQFF.

The CDR3 region is CSAREQGLGQPQHF. The chain carries TRBV20-1 and TRBJ1-5; TCRdb reports TRBD1, a call that lacks DNA to check it against. The CDR3 has 14 residues. The germline V gene has CDR1 DFQATT and CDR2 SNEGSKA (reference sequence).

The rearrangement links TRBV11-2 to TRBJ2-7; TCRdb indicates TRBD1, and absent DNA this call remains unverified. The CDR3 spans 13 residues. CDR1 and CDR2 (germline): SGHAT, FQNNGV. The CDR3 loop reads CASSSALSYEQYF.

The chain links TRBV6-2 or TRBV6-3 to TRBJ2-7; TCRdb indicates TRBD2, and absent DNA this call remains unverified. Germline CDR1 MNHEY, CDR2 SVGEGT. This CDR3 region has 14 residues. This chain's CDR3 is CASSGLTYLNEQYF.

The chain combines TRBV6-1 with TRBJ1-1; no DNA is available, so the TRBD1 call from TCRdb remains unchecked. Germline CDR1 is MNHNS and CDR2 is SASEGT. The CDR3 contains 16 residues. This CDR3 is CASSEATGAPNTEAFF.

V gene TRBV27 combines with J gene TRBJ1-6; no DNA is available, so the TRBD1 call from TCRdb remains unchecked. The CDR3 sequence is 17 residues long. The germline CDR1 and CDR2 sequences are MNHEY and SMNVEV (reference sequence). The CDR3 reads CASSLGAFSSYNSPLHF.

The rearrangement joins TRBV6-4 to TRBJ2-3. The CDR3 loop spans 13 amino acids. The germline V gene has CDR1 MRHNA and CDR2 SNTAGT. The CDR3 region is CASSDGSTDTQYF.

The rearrangement uses TRBV14 and TRBJ2-1; without DNA, the TCRdb call of TRBD1 cannot be checked. CDR3 length: 16 amino acids. The V gene's germline CDR1 is SGHDN and CDR2 FVKESK. CDR3: CASRDRGLGGYNEQFF.